The 18 T cell receptor beta chains below all came from one sample that was sequenced in a study of blood T cells in healthy people across ages (dated by TCRdb to the mid-2010s). Library construction relied on 5' RACE. Sequencing used an Illumina HiSeq 2500. A second PCR of about 6 to 11 cycles was run with a J-beta primer mix and a sample-barcoded 5' primer. The raw public data were reprocessed by TCRdb itself: fastp quality trimming at Q25, MiXCR clonotype calling, in-frame beta chains only. Rows are combined by CDR3 protein, so each entry shows the most common genes and DNA. For this sample the table gives 1.4 million or so distinct CDR3 sequences, of which roughly 43% were detected only once. The top ten clonotypes cover less than 5% of the sample. Sequenced input: blood. These receptors were collected from a woman aged 18 to 35 in good health.

This clonotype was recorded a few times. V and J are TRBV7-9 and TRBJ2-5; maybe TRBD1 (8 bases). The J call may be wrong; the DNA end is better matched by TRBJ2-7. Germline CDR1 and CDR2: SEHNR and FQNEAQ (reference sequence). This CDR3 contains 14 residues. This chain's CDR3 is CASSSWTGRGEQYF. CDR3 coding DNA: TGTGCCAGCAGCTCATGGACAGGGAGGGGCGAGCAGTACTTC.

This clonotype appeared once. The rearrangement joins TRBV29-1 to TRBJ2-1, with D possibly being TRBD2 (6 bases). TRBJ2-7 matches the DNA end more closely, so the J call is doubtful. This CDR3 comprises 13 residues. Germline CDR1 SQVTM, CDR2 ANQGSEA. The CDR3 protein is CSVEGRAGNEQYF. CDR3 DNA: TGCAGCGTTGAGGGCCGAGCGGGCAATGAGCAGTACTTC.

The chain carries TRBV29-1 and TRBJ1-2; D not resolved. Trimming took off 4 bases at V and 7 bases at J, with 13 bases between the two ends. Germline loops: CDR1 SQVTM, CDR2 ANQGSEA. This CDR3 is 12 amino acids long. The CDR3 loop is CSVAVGVAGYTF. The CDR3 DNA reads as TGCAGCGTTGCGGTAGGTGTTGCTGGCTACACCTTC.

The genes are TRBV20-1 and TRBJ2-1, with TRBD1 matching 7 bases. The CDR3 spans 12 residues. Germline V gene data show CDR1 as DFQATT and CDR2 as SNEGSKA (reference sequence). The J segment lost 6 bases and the V segment lost 3 bases, leaving 2 bases of the junction unmatched. CDR3 residues: CSASGTVNEQFF. The CDR3 nucleotides read TGCAGTGCTAGCGGGACAGTCAATGAGCAGTTCTTC.

This clonotype was counted a few times. This chain links TRBV12-3 or TRBV12-4 with TRBJ2-3; no reliable D call. This CDR3 is 13 amino acids long. V shed 7 bases and J shed 2 bases, with 10 bases lying between them. CDR3 region: CASTEINTDTQYF. In DNA form, the CDR3 reads TGTGCCAGCACCGAAATTAACACAGATACGCAGTATTTT.

The V and J genes are TRBV6-1 and TRBJ1-2; D not certain. The V gene's germline CDR1 is MNHNS and CDR2 SASEGT. The CDR3 contains 13 residues. The CDR3 loop is CSAKSRTQRGYTF. In nucleotides, the CDR3 is TGTTCAGCAAAGAGCCGTACCCAGCGTGGCTACACCTTC.

V gene TRBV6-1 combines with J gene TRBJ2-7; TRBD1 aligns across 8 bases. This CDR3 has 16 amino acids. Germline V gene data show CDR1 as MNHNS and CDR2 as SASEGT. V dropped 6 bases and J dropped 7; count of bases not matched to a gene: 17. The CDR3 nucleotides read TGTGCCAGCAGCGTTACAGGGGGTCGGTCCTACAATGAGCAGTACTTC. Protein: CASSVTGGRSYNEQYF.

The chain recombines TRBV7-2 with TRBJ1-2, with D perhaps matching TRBD1 (5 bases). V was shortened by 8 bases and J by 3 bases, with 10 bases between the two germline ends. The length of the CDR3 is 12 residues. Germline V gives CDR1 SGHTA, CDR2 FQGNSA. CDR3: CASHGDDYGYTF. The CDR3 DNA reads TGTGCCAGCCACGGGGACGACTATGGCTACACCTTC.

This clonotype turned up a few times. This chain uses TRBV7-8 with TRBJ1-1; no firm D call. The germline V gene encodes CDR1 SGHVS and CDR2 FQNEAQ. Trimming took 2 bases from V and 4 from J, leaving 11 bases between them. There are 14 residues in the CDR3. The chain's CDR3 is CASSLMEGGTEAFF. CDR3 nucleotides: TGTGCCAGCAGCTTAATGGAGGGAGGCACTGAAGCTTTCTTT.

The chain employs TRBV6-1 and TRBJ2-1, with D uncertain. The V end lost 3 bases, the J end lost 4 bases, and 10 bases lay between the germline ends. The CDR3 spans 14 residues. Per the germline V gene, CDR1 is MNHNS and CDR2 is SASEGT. CDR3 in DNA: TGTGCCAGCAGTGACCTAGTTCGGTACAATGAGCAGTTCTTC. Amino acid sequence: CASSDLVRYNEQFF.

V is TRBV7-9 and J is TRBJ2-3, with 8 bases matching TRBD2. The ends lost 11 bases at V and 6 bases at J; junction bases unmatched: 19. Germline V CDR1 and CDR2: SEHNR, FQNEAQ (reference sequence). This CDR3 spans 16 amino acids. The CDR3 sequence is CAFQPSGTSGGDTQYF. In DNA, the CDR3 is TGTGCCTTTCAACCCTCCGGGACTAGTGGCGGCGATACGCAGTATTTT.

This chain joins TRBV18 and TRBJ2-3, with TRBD2 matching 9 bases. The V and J ends lost 3 bases and 4 bases, in that order; junction bases with no gene match: 11. CDR3 length equals 17 residues. CDR1 is KGHSH and CDR2 is LQKENI in the germline V gene. DNA of the CDR3: TGTGCCAGCTCACCCACTTATAGCGGGAGTAGTGCAGATACGCAGTATTTT. Protein sequence: CASSPTYSGSSADTQYF.

The genes are TRBV29-1 and TRBJ2-5, with D perhaps matching TRBD1 (6 bases). Looked up from germline, CDR1 is SQVTM and CDR2 is ANQGSEA. V gave up 4 bases and J gave up 4 bases, with 7 bases separating them. This CDR3 contains 11 residues. Written as DNA, the CDR3 is TGCAGCGTTGCCAGGGGAGAGACCCAGTACTTC. Protein: CSVARGETQYF.

In the case of this clonotype: Germline and junction disagree at one end, which may indicate a read error. The chain recombines TRBV11-2 with TRBJ1-1; D gene uncertain. CDR1 SGHAT and CDR2 FQNNGV come from the germline V gene. CDR3 length: 12 residues. The CDR3 is CASGLLITEAFF. In DNA, the CDR3 is TGTGCCAGCGGCTTACTAATCACTGAAGCTTTCTTT.

In this sample, this clonotype turned up many times. The CDR3 DNA follows: TGTGCCAGCAGCCACAGGGGGCCCTTGAACACTGAAGCTTTCTTT. It specifies CASSHRGPLNTEAFF. The chain carries TRBV27 and TRBJ1-1, with 9 bases aligning to TRBD1. This CDR3 spans 15 amino acids. CDR1 is MNHEY, CDR2 SMNVEV, per germline (reference sequence). Germline trimming cut 6 bases from V and 0 bases from J; bases unmatched to any gene: 5.

The V and J genes are TRBV15 and TRBJ1-2; possible D gene TRBD1, 5 bases. The CDR3 is 14 amino acids. Germline loops: CDR1 LNHNV, CDR2 YYDKDF (reference sequence). V gave up 3 bases and J gave up 6 bases, with 14 bases separating them. CDR3 bases: TGTGCCACCAGCAGGCCGGGACCATCTAATGGCTACACCTTC. Translating it yields CATSRPGPSNGYTF.

V usage is TRBV27 and J usage is TRBJ2-1, with no clear D. Between the trimmed V and J ends, which lost 5 bases and 6 bases, there was a span of 14 bases. This CDR3 is built from 14 residues. CDR1 MNHEY and CDR2 SMNVEV come from the germline V gene (reference sequence). The CDR3 DNA follows: TGTGCCAGCAGTCCCCAGTCGGCTCGCAATGAGCAGTTCTTC. As protein: CASSPQSARNEQFF.

CDR3 sequence reads: CASSPSWGGGSKNIQYF. The CDR3 coding sequence is TGTGCCAGCAGTCCCTCTTGGGGTGGGGGCTCCAAAAACATTCAGTACTTC. The chain uses TRBV6-1 and TRBJ2-4; possibly TRBD1 for D (6 bases). The germline V gene encodes CDR1 MNHNS and CDR2 SASEGT. V lost 5 bases and J lost 2, with 19 bases in between. CDR3 length: 17 amino acids.